The 29 T cell receptor beta chains in this list originate from one sample, sequenced in a study of blood T cell repertoires in COVID-19. Sequencing was performed with immunoSEQ multiplex PCR; in TCRdb, only in-frame clones are kept and a portion is missing. Of about 180,000 clones listed, over 80% are singletons. Source material: peripheral blood. Receptors were obtained from a woman between 50 and 59 years old with acute or convalescent COVID-19.

The CDR3 is CATKRDRAGYEQYF. CDR3 bases: TGTGCCACAAAACGGGACAGGGCAGGGTACGAGCAGTACTTC. This chain links TRBV7-8 with TRBJ2-7, with 9 bases lining up with TRBD1. From germline, CDR1 is SGHVS and CDR2 FQNEAQ. The length of the CDR3 is 14 residues. V shed 10 bases, J shed 4 bases, and the junction held 11 bases outside the gene matches.

The chain recombines TRBV7-9 with TRBJ2-7, with TRBD2 identical over 8 bases. The CDR3 covers 13 residues. Germline V gene lookup returns CDR1 SEHNR and CDR2 FQNEAQ (reference sequence). The ends lost 4 bases at V and 7 bases at J; junction bases unmatched: 6. Here the CDR3 reads CASSSRLAWEQYF. The CDR3 DNA reads TGTGCCAGCAGCTCAAGACTAGCGTGGGAGCAGTACTTC. Together with reference TRBV7-9 and TRBJ2-7, the CDR3 gives the full variable domain: DTGVSQNPRHKITKRGQNVTFRCDPISEHNRLYWYRQTLGQGPEFLTYFQNEAQLEKSRLLSDRFSAERPKGSFSTLEIQRTEQGDSAMYLCASSSRLAWEQYFGPGTRLTVT.

The CDR3 loop is CASSVNRAAYGYTF. The CDR3 DNA follows: TGTGCCAGCAGCGTGAACAGGGCGGCCTATGGCTACACCTTC. J is TRBJ1-2 and V is TRBV9; D possibly corresponds to TRBD1 (6 bases). In germline, CDR1 is SGDLS, CDR2 YYNGEE. Trimming removed 2 bases at V and 4 bases at J, with 12 bases between. The CDR3 is 14 amino acids. The full variable domain, with the rest looked up from reference TRBV9 and TRBJ1-2, is DSGVTQTPKHLITATGQRVTLRCSPRSGDLSVYWYQQSLDQGLQFLIQYYNGEERAKGNILERFSAQQFPDLHSELNLSSLELGDSALYFCASSVNRAAYGYTFGSGTRLTVV.

This rearrangement joins TRBV19 to TRBJ1-2; D gene unclear. V was pared by 5 bases and J by 5 bases, with 12 bases between. The CDR3 length is 13 residues. CDR1 LNHDA and CDR2 SQIVND come from the germline V gene (reference sequence). CDR3 nucleotides: TGTGCCAGTAGTTCCCAGGCAGAGTATGGCTACACCTTC. It codes for CASSSQAEYGYTF.

The chain is built from TRBV6-2 or TRBV6-3 and TRBJ2-7, with D uncertain. Trimming shortened V by 3 bases and J by 4 bases, and 13 bases separated the two germline ends. CDR1 is MNHEY, CDR2 SVGEGT, per germline. The CDR3 has 14 amino acids. The CDR3 here is CASSYGGPLYEQYF. CDR3 in DNA: TGTGCCAGCAGTTATGGTGGCCCCCTGTACGAGCAGTACTTC.

The V call is TRBV12-3 or TRBV12-4, the J call TRBJ2-7; 9 nucleotides line up with TRBD1. The CDR3 covers 13 residues. The V and J ends lost 6 bases and 10 bases, in that order; junction bases with no gene match: 10. The chain's CDR3 is CASRPGQGSHQYF. DNA for the CDR3: TGTGCCAGCAGACCGGGACAGGGTAGCCACCAGTACTTC.

This clone was observed a handful of times. The chain links TRBV6-2 or TRBV6-3 to TRBJ1-5; D unclear. Deletions cut 0 bases from V and 9 bases from J, with 12 bases between. CDR3 size: 14 residues. CDR1 is MNHEY and CDR2 is SVGEGT in the germline V gene. This chain's CDR3 is CASSYSDISRPQHF. CDR3 nucleotides: TGTGCCAGCAGTTACTCAGACATCTCCCGGCCCCAGCATTTT.

V is TRBV29-1 and J is TRBJ1-4; tentatively, D is TRBD1 (5 bases). In germline, CDR1 is SQVTM, CDR2 ANQGSEA. This CDR3 spans 12 amino acids. Trimming left V 6 bases short and J 9 bases short, with 14 bases between. This chain's CDR3 is CSVADSWQKLFF. CDR3 nucleotides: TGCAGCGTGGCAGACAGTTGGCAAAAACTGTTTTTT.

The chain joins TRBV7-8 to TRBJ2-1, with D possibly being TRBD2 (7 bases). CDR1 and CDR2 (germline): SGHVS, FQNEAQ. The CDR3 totals 15 residues. V gave up 5 bases and J gave up 7 bases, with 18 bases separating them. The CDR3 DNA is TGTGCCAGCAGCCAAGGGGGGCGGGAGATTAATGAGCAGTTCTTC. Translation gives CASSQGGREINEQFF.

V is TRBV24-1 and J is TRBJ2-3; 9 nucleotides line up with TRBD1. The V gene's germline CDR1 is KGHDR and CDR2 SFDVKD. The V gene end was trimmed by 9 bases and the J gene end by 4 bases; junction bases not matched to a gene: 7. The CDR3 is made up of 14 amino acids. CDR3 residues: CATARDREADTQYF. The DNA of the CDR3 is TGTGCCACCGCTCGGGACAGGGAAGCAGATACGCAGTATTTT.

V is TRBV19 and J is TRBJ1-4; no firm D call. V lost 3 bases, J lost 4 bases, and 12 bases lay in between. The CDR3 extends over 15 amino acids. Germline V gene data show CDR1 as LNHDA and CDR2 as SQIVND (reference sequence). CDR3 bases: TGTGCCAGTAGTATTTTCGGGATCGGTAATGAAAAACTGTTTTTT. Its protein is CASSIFGIGNEKLFF.

The J gene is TRBJ2-3, the V gene TRBV5-6; D may be TRBD1 (5 bases). The CDR3 is 15 amino acids. Germline CDR1 reads SGHDT; CDR2 reads YYEEEE. Trimming cost V 5 bases and J 1 base, with 14 bases left between them. CDR3 sequence reads: CASRPGPWGTDTQYF. Here the CDR3 DNA reads TGTGCCAGCAGGCCAGGGCCATGGGGCACAGATACGCAGTATTTT.

J is TRBJ2-7 and V is TRBV3-1 (or the pseudogene TRBV3-2); D not resolved. The CDR3 runs 15 residues. Trimming took off 0 bases at V and 2 bases at J, with 11 bases between the two ends. Germline V lookup: CDR1 LGHDT, CDR2 YNNKEL (reference sequence). CDR3: CASSQEPSAAYEQYF. Written as DNA, the CDR3 is TGTGCCAGCAGCCAAGAGCCCAGCGCCGCCTACGAGCAGTACTTC.

The CDR3 loop reads CASSLSRQGGTEAFF. CDR3 DNA sequence: TGTGCCAGCAGTTTATCACGGCAGGGGGGCACTGAAGCTTTCTTT. This chain links TRBV28 with TRBJ1-1; TRBD1 aligns across 7 bases. The CDR3 has 15 amino acids. Trimming took 1 base from V and 4 from J; bases not matched to a gene: 6. CDR1 is MDHEN, CDR2 SYDVKM, per germline.

CDR3 in DNA: TGTGCCAGCAGCTTAGGATTTGCACGGCGGGAGCAGCTCAATGAGCAGTTCTTC. Translated: CASSLGFARREQLNEQFF. J is TRBJ2-1 and V is TRBV7-9; 7 bases are shared with TRBD2. Per germline, CDR1 SEHNR and CDR2 FQNEAQ (reference sequence). The junction had 15 bases not matched to a gene; V was cut back by 1 base and J by 6 bases. The CDR3 contains 18 residues.

The chain employs TRBV10-3 and TRBJ2-7, with 9 bases matching TRBD2. The V gene end was trimmed by 10 bases and the J gene end by 4 bases; junction bases not matched to a gene: 14. The CDR3 contains 15 residues. Germline loops: CDR1 ENHRY, CDR2 SYGVKD. The CDR3 protein is CASTFAREGLYEQYF. Here the CDR3 DNA reads TGTGCCAGTACCTTCGCGCGGGAGGGCCTTTACGAGCAGTACTTC.

The V gene is TRBV5-4, the J gene TRBJ1-4; TRBD1 agrees at 9 bases. Germline V gene lookup returns CDR1 SGHNT and CDR2 YYREEE (reference sequence). V gave up 4 bases and J gave up 5 bases; unmatched junction bases: 3. This CDR3 has 14 residues. The CDR3 DNA reads as TGTGCCAGCAGCCAGACAGGGGGAAATGAAAAACTGTTTTTT. Translated, it gives CASSQTGGNEKLFF.

The chain combines TRBV11-2 with TRBJ2-1; D remains ambiguous. With 5 bases removed from V and 8 bases from J, the gap between germline ends came to 13 bases. CDR1 is SGHAT and CDR2 is FQNNGV in the germline V gene. The CDR3 length is 13 residues. CDR3 DNA sequence: TGTGCCAGCAGCAAAGTCGGGTGGGATGAGCAGTTCTTC. Translating gives CASSKVGWDEQFF.

The rearrangement uses TRBV6-1 and TRBJ1-2; TRBD1 might be the D (6 bases). Germline V gives CDR1 MNHNS, CDR2 SASEGT. Between the trimmed V and J ends, which lost 2 bases and 6 bases, there was a span of 16 bases. The CDR3 runs 15 residues. This CDR3 is CASSEFGTSPNGYTF. DNA of the CDR3: TGTGCCAGCAGTGAATTTGGGACAAGTCCAAATGGCTACACCTTC.

The CDR3, as DNA: TGTGCCAGCACCTCTACAGGGGGCGCGGGGGAGCAGTACTTC. Translated, it gives CASTSTGGAGEQYF. The chain couples TRBV6-5 to TRBJ2-7, with 9 positions matching TRBD1. The V gene's germline CDR1 is MNHEY and CDR2 SVGAGI. This CDR3 is built from 14 residues. The junction had 11 bases not matched to a gene; V was cut back by 7 bases and J by 7 bases.

The chain combines TRBV6-5 with TRBJ2-3; weak D call: TRBD1 (5 bases). CDR1 MNHEY and CDR2 SVGAGI come from the germline V gene. This CDR3 is 15 amino acids long. V was trimmed by 4 bases and J by 2 bases, leaving 13 bases between them. CDR3 residues: CASSLTGYITDTQYF. In DNA, the CDR3 is TGTGCCAGCAGTTTAACAGGCTATATCACAGATACGCAGTATTTT.

The CDR3 is CASSQTGRVREQFF. In nucleotides, the CDR3 is TGTGCCAGCAGTCAGACAGGCCGTGTTCGTGAGCAGTTCTTC. The chain employs TRBV13 and TRBJ2-1; D is perhaps TRBD1 (6 bases). Germline assignment: CDR1 PRHDT and CDR2 FYEKMQ (reference sequence). This CDR3 is built from 14 residues. V lost 6 bases to trimming and J lost 9 bases, with 18 bases between them.

The V and J genes are TRBV7-2 and TRBJ1-1, with D possibly TRBD1 on 5 matching bases. CDR1 is SGHTA, CDR2 FQGNSA, per germline. Trimming left V 5 bases short and J 7 bases short, with 14 bases between. This CDR3 is 13 amino acids long. The CDR3 nucleotides read TGTGCCAGCAGCACTCGACAGTGGAGTGAAGCTTTCTTT. This codes for CASSTRQWSEAFF.

In this sample, this clone turned up once. J is TRBJ1-1 and V is TRBV7-9; TRBD1 aligns across 7 bases. CDR1 is SEHNR and CDR2 is FQNEAQ in the germline V gene (reference sequence). Trimming took 3 bases from V and 3 from J; bases not matched to a gene: 4. The CDR3 length is 14 residues. CDR3 sequence (DNA): TGTGCCAGCAGCTTTCAGGGGGTGGACACTGAAGCTTTCTTT. The encoded protein is CASSFQGVDTEAFF.

The chain recombines TRBV9 with TRBJ2-1; TRBD1 might be the D (5 bases). Trimming took off 5 bases at V and 0 bases at J, with 12 bases between the two ends. In germline, CDR1 is SGDLS, CDR2 YYNGEE. The CDR3 extends over 15 amino acids. CDR3 sequence reads: CASSRDRSSYNEQFF. CDR3 sequence (DNA): TGTGCCAGCAGTCGAGACAGAAGCTCCTACAATGAGCAGTTCTTC.

The chain links TRBV11-2 to TRBJ2-1; D may be TRBD1 (6 bases). CDR3 length: 15 residues. V lost 6 bases to trimming and J lost 0 bases, with 12 bases between them. Germline CDR1 and CDR2: SGHAT and FQNNGV. The CDR3 nucleotides read TGTGCCAGCAGGAAGGGGGATAGCTCCTACAATGAGCAGTTCTTC. As protein: CASRKGDSSYNEQFF.

The chain couples TRBV4-1 to TRBJ1-3, with D maybe TRBD1 (5 bases). Germline V lookup: CDR1 MGHRA, CDR2 YSYEKL. Trimming shortened V by 2 bases and J by 1 base, and 9 bases separated the two germline ends. The CDR3 is made up of 15 amino acids. CDR3 in amino acids: CASSQQTDSGNTIYF. CDR3 in DNA: TGCGCCAGCAGCCAACAGACAGATTCTGGAAACACCATATATTTT.

This chain uses TRBV27 with TRBJ1-4; a weak D match, TRBD1 (5 bases). V was trimmed by 7 bases and J by 8 bases, leaving 20 bases between them. CDR1 is MNHEY, CDR2 SMNVEV, per germline (reference sequence). This CDR3 contains 15 residues. CDR3 coding DNA: TGTGCCAGCACCAGTCTCCGAGACAGCAGGGAAAAACTGTTTTTT. Translation: CASTSLRDSREKLFF.

The chain employs TRBV5-1 and TRBJ2-2, with D perhaps TRBD2 (5 bases). The CDR3 contains 14 residues. Trimming left V 1 base short and J 5 bases short, with 9 bases between. The germline V gene encodes CDR1 SGHRS and CDR2 YFSETQ. CDR3 DNA: TGCGCCAGCAGCTTGAGGACTGGGACCGGGGAGCTGTTTTTT. Translation gives CASSLRTGTGELFF.